The 20 T cell receptor beta chains below all came from one sample that was sequenced in a study of T cell responses to AZD1222 COVID-19 vaccine. Assay: immunoSEQ multiplex PCR; the TCRdb copy retains only in-frame clones and omits some. The sample contains 95,000 to 150,000 clones, approximately 90% of which appear only once. Sample: peripheral blood, taken on day 0 of AZD1222 vaccination. The receptors were sampled from an adult in good health.

A few counts support this clone. The chain employs TRBV10-2 and TRBJ2-4, with D possibly TRBD2 on 7 matching bases. Germline CDR1 WSHSY, CDR2 SAAADI. V shed 5 bases and J shed 15 bases, with 17 bases lying between them. The CDR3 covers 12 residues. The CDR3 DNA is TGCGCCAGCAGTCTACAGGGTAGCGGGCGGTACTTC. This translates into CASSLQGSGRYF.

V and J are TRBV6-5 and TRBJ2-5; TRBD1 agrees at 8 bases. In germline, CDR1 is MNHEY, CDR2 SVGAGI. This CDR3 is built from 12 residues. V shed 9 bases, J shed 2 bases, and the junction held 2 bases outside the gene matches. The CDR3 DNA reads as TGTGCCAGTCGACAGGGGCAAGAGACCCAGTACTTC. This sequence encodes CASRQGQETQYF.

J is TRBJ1-4 and V is TRBV11-2; D is uncertain. This CDR3 region has 14 residues. The V gene's germline CDR1 is SGHAT and CDR2 FQNNGV. Trimming took 5 bases from V and 5 from J, leaving 12 bases between them. CDR3 DNA sequence: TGTGCCAGCAGCAGGAGAGGCGGGAATGAAAAACTGTTTTTT. Amino acids: CASSRRGGNEKLFF.

The chain is built from TRBV3-1 (or the pseudogene TRBV3-2) and TRBJ1-2; weak D call: TRBD1 (5 bases). CDR1 and CDR2 from the germline V gene are LGHDT and YNNKEL (reference sequence). The CDR3 consists of 12 residues. Trimming left V 1 base short and J 13 bases short, with 13 bases between. CDR3 in DNA: TGTGCCAGCAGCCAAGGGGGGGAGGTCTTCACCTTC. Translating it yields CASSQGGEVFTF.

The chain has TRBV6-5 and TRBJ1-1, with D perhaps TRBD1 (6 bases). The CDR3 is 13 residues long. Trimming stripped 6 bases from V and 4 bases from J, with 12 bases between. In germline, CDR1 is MNHEY, CDR2 SVGAGI. This CDR3 is CASRHTGSTEAFF. DNA for the CDR3: TGTGCCAGCAGACACACAGGGTCCACTGAAGCTTTCTTT.

Written as DNA, the CDR3 is TGTGCCAGCAGCCCGGACAGGGGGAACACCGGGGAGCTGTTTTTT. It specifies CASSPDRGNTGELFF. This chain connects TRBV14 to TRBJ2-2; 9 bases are a match to TRBD1. CDR3 length: 15 amino acids. J lost 1 base, V lost 4 bases, and 1 base had no gene match. Germline lookup yields CDR1 SGHDN and CDR2 FVKESK.

A few counts support this clone. DNA of the CDR3: TGTGCCAGTAGTATAGATTATTGGGGGCTATCGGGAAACACCATATATTTT. This encodes CASSIDYWGLSGNTIYF. This sequence joins TRBV19 and TRBJ1-3, with D perhaps TRBD1 (6 bases). CDR1 and CDR2 (germline): LNHDA, SQIVND (reference sequence). CDR3 length: 17 residues. V shed 0 bases and J shed 4 bases, with 16 bases lying between them.

This rearrangement joins TRBV6-5 to TRBJ1-2; TRBD1 matches 9 bases. The CDR3 length is 13 residues. In germline, CDR1 is MNHEY, CDR2 SVGAGI. The junction had 7 bases not matched to a gene; V was cut back by 6 bases and J by 8 bases. The CDR3 is CASRRDRVGGYTF. Here the CDR3 DNA reads TGTGCCAGCAGAAGGGACAGGGTGGGAGGCTACACCTTC.

In this sample, this clone turned up once. The V and J genes are TRBV19 and TRBJ1-3; D call uncertain. In germline, CDR1 is LNHDA, CDR2 SQIVND (reference sequence). Trimming left V 7 bases short and J 5 bases short, with 15 bases between. The CDR3 extends over 14 amino acids. The CDR3 nucleotides read TGTGCCAGTATGAGTTTCGGTGGGCGAAACACCATATATTTT. Translated, it gives CASMSFGGRNTIYF.

The chain is built from TRBV7-2 and TRBJ2-1; D uncertain. The CDR3 has 14 amino acids. CDR1 and CDR2 (germline): SGHTA, FQGNSA. The V gene lost 5 bases and the J gene lost 2 bases, with 10 bases spanning the gap. In DNA form, the CDR3 reads TGTGCCAGCAGCCAGCAAAGGCCCTACAATGAGCAGTTCTTC. It encodes CASSQQRPYNEQFF.

The chain joins TRBV5-1 to TRBJ2-3, with D possibly TRBD2 on 5 matching bases. Trimming stripped 4 bases from V and 7 bases from J, with 16 bases between. The CDR3 length is 14 residues. CDR1 is SGHRS, CDR2 YFSETQ, per germline. The CDR3 DNA reads as TGCGCCAGCAGCAACGGACTGGACTTATATACGCAGTATTTT. It is translated as CASSNGLDLYTQYF. Looking up the rest from reference TRBV5-1 and TRBJ2-3 gives the full variable domain: KAGVTQTPRYLIKTRGQQVTLSCSPISGHRSVSWYQQTPGQGLQFLFEYFSETQRNKGNFPGRFSGRQFSNSRSEMNVSTLELGDSALYLCASSNGLDLYTQYFGPGTRLTVL.

This sequence joins TRBV12-3 or TRBV12-4 and TRBJ1-2; D gene ambiguous. V lost 6 bases and J lost 0, with 8 bases in between. The CDR3 consists of 13 residues. Written as DNA, the CDR3 is TGTGCCAGCAGCCCGACCACTAACTATGGCTACACCTTC. It translates to CASSPTTNYGYTF.

The rearrangement uses TRBV6-6 and TRBJ1-1, with unresolved D. V lost 0 bases to trimming and J lost 0 bases, with 8 bases between them. The CDR3 covers 15 residues. Germline loops: CDR1 MNHNY, CDR2 SVGAGI (reference sequence). CDR3 loop: CASSYSNPVNTEAFF. Written as DNA, the CDR3 is TGTGCCAGCAGTTACTCGAATCCGGTGAACACTGAAGCTTTCTTT.

The J gene is TRBJ1-1, the V gene TRBV5-6; unclear D gene. The germline CDR1 and CDR2 sequences are SGHDT and YYEEEE. The V end lost 3 bases, the J end lost 1 base, and 1 base lay between the germline ends. CDR3 length: 11 residues. As DNA, the CDR3 is TGTGCCAGCAGCTCGAACACTGAAGCTTTCTTT. This encodes CASSSNTEAFF.

This chain connects TRBV4-1 to TRBJ1-1; TRBD1 agrees at 8 bases. Unmatched junction bases numbered 5, after V lost 2 bases and J lost 3 bases. This CDR3 comprises 15 residues. CDR1 and CDR2 (germline): MGHRA, YSYEKL. CDR3 protein: CASSQSRQGHTEAFF. CDR3 nucleotide sequence: TGCGCCAGCAGCCAATCTCGACAGGGGCACACTGAAGCTTTCTTT.

This chain joins TRBV5-6 and TRBJ1-2, with a tentative D call TRBD1 (6 bases). This CDR3 contains 12 residues. V lost 5 bases and J 6 bases, leaving 11 bases between the germline ends. Germline V gene sequence: CDR1 SGHDT, CDR2 YYEEEE. CDR3 amino acids: CASSSWGHGYTF. The CDR3 nucleotides are TGTGCCAGCAGTTCCTGGGGGCATGGCTACACCTTC. The variable domain in full, completed from reference TRBV5-6 and TRBJ1-2, reads DAGVTQSPTHLIKTRGQQVTLRCSPKSGHDTVSWYQQALGQGPQFIFQYYEEEERQRGNFPDRFSGHQFPNYSSELNVNALLLGDSALYLCASSSWGHGYTFGSGTRLTVV.

This clone was detected once. The rearrangement joins TRBV27 to TRBJ2-1, with a tentative D call TRBD1 (6 bases). Trimming cost V 3 bases and J 7 bases, with 22 bases left between them. This CDR3 region has 17 residues. Germline CDR1 reads MNHEY; CDR2 reads SMNVEV (reference sequence). For the CDR3, the DNA is TGTGCCAGCAGTTTCGGTCCCGGGACAATGACGGGGAATGAGCAGTTCTTC. Amino acids: CASSFGPGTMTGNEQFF.

The V call is TRBV15, the J call TRBJ1-3, with D unresolved. V was shortened by 3 bases and J by 1 base, with 10 bases between the two germline ends. This CDR3 is 15 amino acids long. Per germline, CDR1 LNHNV and CDR2 YYDKDF (reference sequence). Written as DNA, the CDR3 is TGTGCCACCAGCAGGATCCATCAATCTGGAAACACCATATATTTT. Protein sequence: CATSRIHQSGNTIYF.

The chain has TRBV6-2 or TRBV6-3 and TRBJ2-1; 7 bases align to TRBD2. The CDR3 sequence is 15 residues long. V lost 6 bases to trimming and J lost 3 bases; unmatched junction nucleotides: 8. Germline values: CDR1 MNHEY, CDR2 SVGEGT. In DNA form, the CDR3 reads TGTGCCAGCAGCTCAACTGGCGGGGGCTACAATGAGCAGTTCTTC. It codes for CASSSTGGGYNEQFF.

The J gene is TRBJ2-1, the V gene TRBV7-2; the match to TRBD2 covers 7 bases. The V and J ends lost 4 bases and 13 bases, in that order; junction bases with no gene match: 7. The CDR3 consists of 12 residues. Germline V CDR1 and CDR2: SGHTA, FQGNSA. The CDR3 loop is CASSSPSGNQFF. CDR3 bases: TGTGCCAGCAGCTCACCGAGCGGGAATCAGTTCTTC.